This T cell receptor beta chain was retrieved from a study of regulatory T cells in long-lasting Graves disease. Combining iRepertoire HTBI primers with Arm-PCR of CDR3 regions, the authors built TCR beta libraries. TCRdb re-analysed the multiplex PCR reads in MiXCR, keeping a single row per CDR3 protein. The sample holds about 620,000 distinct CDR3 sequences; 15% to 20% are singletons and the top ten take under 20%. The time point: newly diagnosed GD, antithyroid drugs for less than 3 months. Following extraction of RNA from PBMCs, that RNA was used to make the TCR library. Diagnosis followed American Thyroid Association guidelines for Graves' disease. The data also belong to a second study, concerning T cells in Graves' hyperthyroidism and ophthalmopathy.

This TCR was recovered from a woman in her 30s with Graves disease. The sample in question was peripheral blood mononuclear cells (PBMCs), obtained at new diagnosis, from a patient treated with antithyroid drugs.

Here the CDR3 DNA reads TGTGCCAGCAGGCAGACTAGCGGGATGTTAAATGAGCAGTTCTTC. Protein product: CASRQTSGMLNEQFF. The J gene is TRBJ2-1, the V gene TRBV12-3 or TRBV12-4; TRBD2 agrees at 11 bases. With V trimmed by 6 bases and J by 7 bases, 8 bases remained unmatched. The CDR3 extends over 15 amino acids.